These T cell receptor beta chains were read from a single sample in a study of blood T cell repertoires in COVID-19. Sequenced by immunoSEQ multiplex PCR; TCRdb stores in-frame clones only, minus some. The data hold 200,000 to 250,000 clones, with around 88% observed a single time. The sequenced sample was PBMCs or T cells enriched from blood (not recorded which). The receptors here all came from a woman between 50 and 59 years old with acute COVID-19. Each CDR3 is given without its conserved first and last residue. Some rows have no size entry. The others give once, few or many, or a class for an expanded clone.

J: TRBJ1-6
size: .
V: TRBV5-1
CDR3: ASSNSNSPLH

J: TRBJ2-1
size: few
V: TRBV30
CDR3: AWGPRGLQF

J: TRBJ1-1
size: few
V: TRBV30
CDR3: AWTLTDRVTEAF

J: TRBJ2-5
size: .
V: TRBV7-8
CDR3: ASSPTSGQETQY

J: TRBJ2-7
size: .
V: TRBV4-1
CDR3: ASSHASVFLHEQY

J: TRBJ1-5
size: few
V: TRBV28
CDR3: ASSLLQGLLNQPQH

J: TRBJ1-1
size: .
V: TRBV27
CDR3: ASSLRGGTEAF

J: TRBJ2-2
size: .
V: TRBV5-5
CDR3: ASSPGLAGVVGELF

J: TRBJ1-2
size: .
V: TRBV28
CDR3: ASSLGPDTVLYGYT

J: TRBJ2-7
size: few
V: TRBV6-5
CDR3: ASTTYGTGGYEQY

J: TRBJ1-6
size: .
V: TRBV18
CDR3: ASSPRMGQGGDSPLH

J: TRBJ2-2
size: .
V: TRBV5-6
CDR3: ASSRRTSNPGELF

J: TRBJ2-7
size: .
V: TRBV27
CDR3: ASSLQLPGLAGGYEQY

J: TRBJ1-4
size: .
V: TRBV9
CDR3: ASSTQGSTNEKLF

J: TRBJ1-3
size: .
V: TRBV7-9
CDR3: ASSPPRGSSGNTIY

J: TRBJ1-1
size: .
V: TRBV30
CDR3: AWNKPGQGAVEAF

J: TRBJ1-1
size: .
V: TRBV6-5
CDR3: ASSYLREAF

J: TRBJ1-2
size: .
V: TRBV6-4
CDR3: ASSDGGQNYGYT

J: TRBJ1-6
size: .
V: TRBV18
CDR3: ASSPSSVRSSYNSPLH

J: TRBJ2-7
size: .
V: TRBV27
CDR3: ASSSRGAYEQY

J: TRBJ2-1
size: .
V: TRBV4-2
CDR3: ASSHGGSYNEQF

J: TRBJ2-1
size: .
V: TRBV27
CDR3: ASSPRRDFNNEQF

J: TRBJ2-2
size: .
V: TRBV5-1
CDR3: ASSIGTRRTGELF

J: TRBJ1-5
size: .
V: TRBV28
CDR3: ASRTGGRGGNQPQH

J: TRBJ2-5
size: .
V: TRBV27
CDR3: ASSTRGRETQY

J: TRBJ2-1
size: .
V: TRBV28
CDR3: ASSLFPVAGGSYNEQF

J: TRBJ2-1
size: .
V: TRBV7-6
CDR3: ASSLLAASSYNEQF

J: TRBJ1-3
size: .
V: TRBV9
CDR3: ASSKTYSGNTIY

J: TRBJ2-1
size: few
V: TRBV7-9
CDR3: ASSPYGGLAEYNEQF

J: TRBJ2-7
size: .
V: TRBV28
CDR3: ASSPRLAGEYEQY

J: TRBJ2-7
size: .
V: TRBV29-1
CDR3: SVTGRDRGPYEQY

J: TRBJ2-6
size: .
V: TRBV19
CDR3: ASSIVGAGANVLT

J: TRBJ2-7
size: .
V: TRBV9
CDR3: ASSSSDRASYEQY

J: TRBJ2-7
size: .
V: TRBV7-8
CDR3: ASSADRTPYSYEQY

J: TRBJ2-3
size: .
V: TRBV6-4
CDR3: ASSDSSGNTDTQY

J: TRBJ1-2
size: .
V: TRBV29-1
CDR3: SVESGEHFYGYT

J: TRBJ2-3
size: .
V: TRBV9
CDR3: ASSVGTSGRIFTDTQY

J: TRBJ1-5
size: .
V: TRBV5-6
CDR3: ASSLVGLNQPQH

J: TRBJ2-1
size: once
V: TRBV5-4
CDR3: ASSRGQGPNEQF

J: TRBJ2-1
size: .
V: TRBV9
CDR3: ASSALLAGSLDEQF

J: TRBJ2-7
size: once
V: TRBV6-5
CDR3: ASSYVGTSEKEQY

J: TRBJ1-3
size: .
V: TRBV5-6
CDR3: ASRGGHSTPGNTIY

J: TRBJ2-1
size: .
V: TRBV6-4
CDR3: ASRRGGPVREEQF

J: TRBJ1-1
size: .
V: TRBV14
CDR3: ASSRGTGSGGTEAF

J: TRBJ2-3
size: .
V: TRBV15
CDR3: ATSLLPGAGGADTQY

J: TRBJ1-6
size: .
V: TRBV15
CDR3: ATSRGTGINSPLH

J: TRBJ1-2
size: .
V: TRBV6-5
CDR3: ASSPPGRPYGYT

J: TRBJ2-1
size: .
V: TRBV19
CDR3: ASATSGLSSYNEQF

J: TRBJ2-1
size: .
V: TRBV9
CDR3: ASSEVPTSGSYNEQF

J: TRBJ1-4
size: .
V: TRBV18
CDR3: ASGGNSATNEKLF

J: TRBJ1-5
size: .
V: TRBV28
CDR3: AITRRGGSNQPQH

J: TRBJ2-7
size: .
V: TRBV12-3/TRBV12-4
CDR3: ASSLQGVYEQY

J: TRBJ2-1
size: .
V: TRBV7-9
CDR3: ASSLPWRLAGLVNEQF